Below are 17 T cell receptor beta chains sequenced from a single sample in a study of blood T cell repertoires in COVID-19. Data came from immunoSEQ multiplex PCR; TCRdb stores just in-frame clones and leaves some out. Of tens of thousands of clones listed, more than 60% are singletons. The sequenced material came from peripheral blood. These receptors were obtained from a human donor in a cohort sampled during active COVID-19.

This chain uses TRBV30 with TRBJ1-1, with a tentative D call TRBD1 (6 bases). CDR1 is GTSNPN and CDR2 is SVGIG in the germline V gene (reference sequence). V lost 3 bases, J lost 1 base, and 9 bases lay in between. The CDR3 length is 13 residues. The CDR3 DNA follows: TGTGCCTGGAGACTACAGGGGAACACTGAAGCTTTCTTT. Translated, it gives CAWRLQGNTEAFF.

The chain is built from TRBV5-8 and TRBJ2-7; 7 bases fit TRBD1. CDR1 is SGHTS and CDR2 is YDEGEE in the germline V gene. The CDR3 has 13 amino acids. Trimming took 7 bases from V and 2 from J; bases not matched to a gene: 6. CDR3 loop: CASRTGQAYEQYF. CDR3 bases: TGTGCCAGCCGCACAGGACAGGCCTACGAGCAGTACTTC.

The rearrangement joins TRBV30 to TRBJ2-6, with TRBD2 matching over 11 bases. The germline V gene has CDR1 GTSNPN and CDR2 SVGIG (reference sequence). V shed 3 bases and J 1 base; nucleotides not matched to a gene: 11. The CDR3 has 19 amino acids. The CDR3 is CAWRWASGGSTSGANVLTF. CDR3 DNA: TGTGCCTGGAGATGGGCTAGCGGGGGGTCCACGTCTGGGGCCAACGTCCTGACTTTC.

This clone was seen once. The chain recombines TRBV6-5 with TRBJ2-5, with a weak D call TRBD1 (6 bases). Trimming left V 2 bases short and J 5 bases short, with 12 bases between. The length of the CDR3 is 14 residues. The germline gives CDR1 MNHEY, CDR2 SVGAGI. The CDR3, as DNA: TGTGCCAGCAGTTACACAGGGAGCAGGGAGACCCAGTACTTC. It codes for CASSYTGSRETQYF.

The chain links TRBV19 to TRBJ1-5; 9 positions agree with TRBD1. Germline V gene data show CDR1 as LNHDA and CDR2 as SQIVND (reference sequence). This CDR3 region has 16 residues. V was pared by 4 bases and J by 6 bases, with 10 bases of the junction left unmatched. This CDR3 is CASSTTRTGEGQPQHF. CDR3 DNA sequence: TGTGCCAGTAGTACCACCCGGACAGGGGAAGGTCAGCCCCAGCATTTT.

This clone was counted at least ten times. V gene TRBV27 combines with J gene TRBJ2-2, with D perhaps TRBD1 (5 bases). In germline, CDR1 is MNHEY, CDR2 SMNVEV (reference sequence). The CDR3 sequence is 13 residues long. V gave up 9 bases and J gave up 3 bases, with 11 bases separating them. The CDR3 is CASARDHTGELFF. The CDR3 nucleotides read TGTGCCAGTGCCAGGGATCACACCGGGGAGCTGTTTTTT.

The chain employs TRBV5-5 and TRBJ1-2, with 11 bases fitting TRBD1. CDR1 and CDR2 from the germline V gene are SGHKS and YYEKEE (reference sequence). The junction had 6 bases not matched to a gene; V was cut back by 4 bases and J by 4 bases. The CDR3 runs to 15 residues. The CDR3 protein is CASSLEDRGPYGYTF. The CDR3 nucleotides are TGTGCCAGCAGCCTGGAGGACAGGGGGCCCTATGGCTACACCTTC.

This chain links TRBV11-3 with TRBJ2-5; D uncertain. Trimming removed 9 bases from V and 2 bases from J, with 10 bases in between. This CDR3 region has 12 residues. The germline gives CDR1 SGHNT, CDR2 YENEEA. CDR3 sequence: CARDKRQETQYF. The CDR3 nucleotides are TGTGCCAGAGACAAGAGACAAGAGACCCAGTACTTC.

The chain links TRBV27 to TRBJ2-2, with TRBD1 as a possible D gene (6 bases). Deletions cut 3 bases from V and 1 base from J, with 9 bases between. This CDR3 comprises 15 residues. Germline V gene data show CDR1 as MNHEY and CDR2 as SMNVEV (reference sequence). CDR3 amino acids: CASSFRGRNTGELFF. The CDR3 DNA follows: TGTGCCAGCAGTTTCAGGGGTCGGAACACCGGGGAGCTGTTTTTT.

The J gene is TRBJ1-2, the V gene TRBV6-2 or TRBV6-3, with D perhaps TRBD1 (5 bases). CDR3 length: 12 amino acids. The V gene lost 5 bases and the J gene lost 3 bases, with 7 bases spanning the gap. Germline V gene sequence: CDR1 MNHEY, CDR2 SVGEGT. The CDR3 nucleotides are TGTGCCAGCAGTACAGGAGACTATGGCTACACCTTC. Translated, it gives CASSTGDYGYTF.

The genes are TRBV6-5 and TRBJ1-3; D not resolved. The CDR3 sequence is 14 residues long. Germline V gene sequence: CDR1 MNHEY, CDR2 SVGAGI. Trimming cost V 5 bases and J 0 bases, with 8 bases left between them. Here the CDR3 reads CASSQKSSGNTIYF. The DNA for the CDR3 is TGTGCCAGCAGTCAAAAGAGCTCTGGAAACACCATATATTTT.

The V call is TRBV7-8, the J call TRBJ2-5; D is ambiguous. CDR3 length: 14 amino acids. V was shortened by 5 bases and J by 5 bases, with 15 bases between the two germline ends. CDR1 and CDR2 from the germline V gene are SGHVS and FQNEAQ. This CDR3 is CASSQISPLETQYF. For the CDR3, the DNA is TGTGCCAGCAGCCAGATTAGTCCATTGGAGACCCAGTACTTC. The whole variable domain, remainder taken from reference TRBV7-8 and TRBJ2-5, is GAGVSQSPRYKVAKRGQDVALRCDPISGHVSLFWYQQALGQGPEFLTYFQNEAQLDKSGLPSDRFFAERPEGSVSTLKIQRTQQEDSAVYLCASSQISPLETQYFGPGTRLLVL.

The V and J genes are TRBV27 and TRBJ2-3; weak D call: TRBD1 (5 bases). V was clipped by 6 bases and J by 2 bases, with 12 bases between them. Germline assignment: CDR1 MNHEY and CDR2 SMNVEV (reference sequence). The CDR3 length is 14 residues. CDR3 region: CASRVQAHTDTQYF. DNA of the CDR3: TGTGCCAGCAGAGTACAGGCACACACAGATACGCAGTATTTT.

About this clone itself: Compared with germline, one end of the junction differs, possibly owing to a read error. This chain joins TRBV15 and TRBJ2-2; 8 positions match TRBD1. CDR3 length: 17 residues. The germline V gene has CDR1 LNHNV and CDR2 YYDKDF (reference sequence). The CDR3 spells CATSRDQGARNTGELFF. CDR3 coding DNA: TGTGCCACCAGTAGAGATCAGGGGGCGCGGAACACCGGGGAGCTGTTTTTT.

The V gene is TRBV27, the J gene TRBJ1-6; maybe TRBD1 (5 bases). The CDR3 covers 14 residues. Looked up from germline, CDR1 is MNHEY and CDR2 is SMNVEV (reference sequence). Between the trimmed V and J ends, which lost 5 bases and 11 bases, there was a span of 16 bases. CDR3 DNA sequence: TGTGCCAGCAGTCTCCAGACAGAGAATCCACCCCTCCACTTT. It encodes CASSLQTENPPLHF.

The chain carries TRBV7-3 and TRBJ1-6; 7 positions agree with TRBD1. V shed 1 base, J shed 9 bases, and the junction held 9 bases outside the gene matches. This CDR3 has 16 residues. CDR1 and CDR2 (germline): SGHTA, FQGTGA. Here the CDR3 DNA reads TGTGCCAGCAGCTTAAGGGAGACAGGGAGCGGTTCACCCCTCCACTTT. As protein: CASSLRETGSGSPLHF.

V is TRBV6-6 and J is TRBJ2-5; 13 bases are a match to TRBD2. Germline V gene data show CDR1 as MNHNY and CDR2 as SVGAGI (reference sequence). The CDR3 runs 17 residues. Germline trimming cut 5 bases from V and 5 bases from J; bases unmatched to any gene: 11. The CDR3 region is CASSLTSGGAGMETQYF. The CDR3 coding sequence is TGTGCCAGCAGTCTCACTAGCGGGGGGGCGGGTATGGAGACCCAGTACTTC.